The 27 T cell receptor beta chains reported below all come from one sample, sequenced in a study of blood T cell repertoires in COVID-19 (dated by TCRdb to about 2020). Libraries were constructed by the immunoSEQ multiplex PCR assay. Not all clones reach the TCRdb copy of this immuneACCESS table, which keeps in-frame sequences only. Checked studies attribute under half of the gap to unresolved V genes and leave the rest unexplained. The sample table contains under 150,000 clones; only one count was recorded for about 85% of them. Jointly, the top ten make up 3% to 4% of the sample. Sequenced material: peripheral blood. The receptor source for this set is a man in his forties with acute or convalescent COVID-19.

The rearrangement joins TRBV24-1 to TRBJ2-7; D is unresolved. V was trimmed by 2 bases and J by 3 bases, leaving 7 bases between them. Germline V CDR1 and CDR2: KGHDR, SFDVKD. The CDR3 is 13 residues long. CDR3 residues: CATSDSNSYEQYF. In nucleotides, the CDR3 is TGTGCCACCAGTGATTCTAACAGCTACGAGCAGTACTTC.

The chain employs TRBV2 and TRBJ2-3, with 8 bases that match TRBD1. Germline CDR1 reads SNHLY; CDR2 reads FYNNEI. CDR3 length: 13 amino acids. The V gene end was trimmed by 3 bases and the J gene end by 7 bases; junction bases not matched to a gene: 3. The DNA of the CDR3 is TGTGCCAGCAGTGACAGGGGGCGAAATACGCAGTATTTT. It is translated as CASSDRGRNTQYF.

This clone has only a few counts. V usage is TRBV6-6 and J usage is TRBJ1-3, with D perhaps matching TRBD1 (6 bases). The CDR3 has 15 amino acids. Trimming left V 6 bases short and J 4 bases short, with 16 bases between. Germline V lookup: CDR1 MNHNY, CDR2 SVGAGI (reference sequence). Here the CDR3 DNA reads TGTGCCAGCAGCCCAACAGGGCTCGGCGGAAACACCATATATTTT. Translated: CASSPTGLGGNTIYF.

The CDR3 loop reads CAWSAGTFSNQPQHF. DNA for the CDR3: TGTGCCTGGAGTGCAGGGACTTTCAGCAATCAGCCCCAGCATTTT. The chain recombines TRBV30 with TRBJ1-5; weak D call: TRBD1 (5 bases). The CDR3 has 15 residues. Germline CDR1 is GTSNPN and CDR2 is SVGIG (reference sequence). With 1 base removed from V and 1 base from J, the gap between germline ends came to 11 bases.

This clone was found once. The chain uses TRBV4-1 and TRBJ1-2, with 9 bases identical to TRBD1. The CDR3 loop spans 16 amino acids. V gave up 1 base and J gave up 2 bases; unmatched junction bases: 5. From germline, CDR1 is MGHRA and CDR2 YSYEKL. CDR3 region: CASSQGAGTGNYGYTF. The CDR3 nucleotides are TGCGCCAGCAGCCAAGGGGCCGGGACAGGGAACTATGGCTACACCTTC.

This clone has just a few counts. V gene TRBV19 combines with J gene TRBJ2-4; TRBD1 agrees at 7 bases. Losses at the gene ends were 6 bases for V and 9 bases for J; bases not matched to a gene: 11. Germline values: CDR1 LNHDA, CDR2 SQIVND (reference sequence). This CDR3 region has 14 residues. The CDR3 bases are TGTGCCAGTAGACGAACAGGGGATGAGGGCATTCAGTACTTC. It encodes CASRRTGDEGIQYF.

The chain couples TRBV19 to TRBJ2-4; 9 bases line up with TRBD2. The CDR3 loop spans 14 amino acids. Losses at the gene ends were 5 bases for V and 12 bases for J; bases not matched to a gene: 11. Germline values: CDR1 LNHDA, CDR2 SQIVND (reference sequence). The DNA of the CDR3 is TGTGCCAGTAGTTTCCCCGGGACTAGCCCCTCTCAGTACTTC. This translates into CASSFPGTSPSQYF.

A remark on this clone: The same CDR3 arises from other DNA sequences in this sample as well. The V and J genes are TRBV7-3 and TRBJ2-5, with 9 bases fitting TRBD1. Germline lookup yields CDR1 SGHTA and CDR2 FQGTGA. The CDR3 is made up of 13 amino acids. J lost 3 bases, V lost 6 bases, and 2 bases had no gene match. CDR3 nucleotides: TGTGCCAGCAGTCGGGACAGGGAAGAGACCCAGTACTTC. Amino acids: CASSRDREETQYF.

The CDR3 DNA sequence: TGTGCCAGCAGTCCCCCGACCGGACAGGCGGTAGGAGATACGCAGTATTTT. Its translation: CASSPPTGQAVGDTQYF. This chain uses TRBV27 with TRBJ2-3, with 7 bases fitting TRBD1. V was pared by 5 bases and J by 5 bases, with 16 bases of the junction left unmatched. Germline V gene data show CDR1 as MNHEY and CDR2 as SMNVEV (reference sequence). The CDR3 has 17 amino acids.

V and J are TRBV2 and TRBJ2-3; D possibly corresponds to TRBD2 (5 bases). The V end lost 3 bases, the J end lost 3 bases, and 10 bases lay between the germline ends. Looked up from germline, CDR1 is SNHLY and CDR2 is FYNNEI. The CDR3 runs 14 residues. CDR3 region: CASSENVATDTQYF. The DNA of the CDR3 is TGTGCCAGCAGTGAGAACGTAGCGACAGATACGCAGTATTTT.

This chain links TRBV10-3 with TRBJ2-7, with D possibly being TRBD2 (5 bases). V lost 7 bases to trimming and J lost 5 bases, with 15 bases between them. Germline values: CDR1 ENHRY, CDR2 SYGVKD. This CDR3 is 13 amino acids long. The CDR3 DNA reads TGTGCCATCAAAGGCGGACTTGCCGACGAGCAGTACTTC. Amino acids: CAIKGGLADEQYF.

This rearrangement joins TRBV10-3 to TRBJ2-3; D is ambiguous. V shed 7 bases and J shed 8 bases, with 10 bases lying between them. Germline loops: CDR1 ENHRY, CDR2 SYGVKD. This CDR3 has 11 amino acids. In nucleotides, the CDR3 is TGTGCCATCACCATAGCTGGTACGCAGTATTTT. It codes for CAITIAGTQYF.

The chain combines TRBV6-2 or TRBV6-3 with TRBJ2-7, with 7 bases matching TRBD1. Germline CDR1 and CDR2: MNHEY and SVGEGT. The junction had 5 bases not matched to a gene; V was cut back by 5 bases and J by 7 bases. This CDR3 has 12 residues. CDR3 DNA sequence: TGTGCCAGCAGTAACAGGGGAAGGGAGCAGTACTTC. Its protein product is CASSNRGREQYF.

V usage is TRBV7-9 and J usage is TRBJ2-5; D is possibly TRBD1 (6 bases). CDR1 and CDR2 from the germline V gene are SEHNR and FQNEAQ (reference sequence). V gave up 1 base and J gave up 2 bases, with 11 bases separating them. The CDR3 sequence is 15 residues long. CDR3 protein: CASSLEGRGQETQYF. The DNA of the CDR3 is TGTGCCAGCAGCTTAGAGGGCAGGGGACAAGAGACCCAGTACTTC.

This chain joins TRBV7-8 and TRBJ1-4; D unresolved. Germline CDR1 is SGHVS and CDR2 is FQNEAQ. This CDR3 is built from 14 residues. V was clipped by 3 bases and J by 0 bases, with 5 bases between them. CDR3 region: CASSFSSTNEKLFF. Written as DNA, the CDR3 is TGTGCCAGCAGCTTTTCATCAACTAATGAAAAACTGTTTTTT.

The chain employs TRBV7-2 and TRBJ2-7; 9 bases are shared with TRBD1. The CDR3 spans 14 residues. CDR1 and CDR2 (germline): SGHTA, FQGNSA. Trimming removed 3 bases from V and 7 bases from J; junction bases left unmatched: 7. The CDR3 nucleotides read TGTGCCAGCAGCTTCGGGACAGGGATAGGGGAGCAGTACTTC. Its translation is CASSFGTGIGEQYF.

For the CDR3, the DNA is TGTGCCATCTCGGAGGGAGGCCTCAGCTCCTACGAGCAGTACTTC. Its protein is CAISEGGLSSYEQYF. This chain uses TRBV7-2 with TRBJ2-7; D might be TRBD2 (6 bases). V was cut by 10 bases and J by 0 bases, with 19 bases left in between. The germline CDR1 and CDR2 sequences are SGHTA and FQGNSA. The CDR3 is made up of 15 amino acids.

The CDR3 loop reads CASSEATEINEQFF. The CDR3 region has the DNA TGTGCCAGCAGTGAGGCGACAGAGATCAATGAGCAGTTCTTC. The chain uses TRBV6-1 and TRBJ2-1, with a weak D call TRBD1 (5 bases). The CDR3 has 14 amino acids. Trimming removed 3 bases from V and 6 bases from J, with 12 bases in between. CDR1 is MNHNS and CDR2 is SASEGT in the germline V gene.

The chain has TRBV6-6 and TRBJ1-1; TRBD1 aligns across 8 bases. V was clipped by 5 bases and J by 4 bases; unmatched bases: 12. Germline V CDR1 and CDR2: MNHNY, SVGAGI (reference sequence). There are 16 residues in the CDR3. The chain's CDR3 is CASSRVPRDRPTEAFF. Here the CDR3 DNA reads TGTGCCAGCAGTCGAGTACCCCGGGACAGGCCCACTGAAGCTTTCTTT.

This clone was counted a few times. The V and J genes are TRBV24-1 and TRBJ1-6; TRBD1 matches at 8 bases. Trimming at V came to 2 bases and at J to 6 bases, leaving 5 bases not matched to a gene. The length of the CDR3 is 16 residues. The germline gives CDR1 KGHDR, CDR2 SFDVKD. In DNA, the CDR3 is TGTGCCACCAGTGATTCCCGACAGGGGAGTAATTCACCCCTCCACTTT. Translated: CATSDSRQGSNSPLHF.

This sequence joins TRBV7-9 and TRBJ2-1; 8 bases are a match to TRBD2. CDR1 is SEHNR and CDR2 is FQNEAQ in the germline V gene (reference sequence). The CDR3 loop spans 15 amino acids. V was clipped by 4 bases and J by 2 bases; unmatched bases: 4. The CDR3 DNA sequence: TGTGCCAGCAGCTCAAGCGGGGGCCCCTACAATGAGCAGTTCTTC. Translation: CASSSSGGPYNEQFF. Full variable domain (missing parts from reference TRBV7-9 and TRBJ2-1): DTGVSQNPRHKITKRGQNVTFRCDPISEHNRLYWYRQTLGQGPEFLTYFQNEAQLEKSRLLSDRFSAERPKGSFSTLEIQRTEQGDSAMYLCASSSSGGPYNEQFFGPGTRLTVL.

The chain joins TRBV7-9 to TRBJ1-5; TRBD1 is a possible D gene (6 bases). Germline assignment: CDR1 SEHNR and CDR2 FQNEAQ (reference sequence). This CDR3 has 14 amino acids. V lost 4 bases and J 4 bases, leaving 11 bases between the germline ends. The DNA of the CDR3 is TGTGCCAGCAGCTCCCCAGGGGCGAATCAGCCCCAGCATTTT. It is translated as CASSSPGANQPQHF.

The rearrangement joins TRBV5-6 to TRBJ1-2, with D possibly TRBD1 on 6 matching bases. CDR1 is SGHDT and CDR2 is YYEEEE in the germline V gene. Trimming took off 2 bases at V and 1 base at J, with 12 bases between the two ends. The CDR3 is 15 residues long. As DNA, the CDR3 is TGTGCCAGCAGCTTTAGGACAGTCCTTAACTATGGCTACACCTTC. This encodes CASSFRTVLNYGYTF.

As DNA, the CDR3 is TGTGCCAGCAGTGACGTTCGAGGGGGAACGAACACTGAAGCTTTCTTT. Translated, it gives CASSDVRGGTNTEAFF. The chain uses TRBV6-1 and TRBJ1-1; tentatively, D is TRBD1 (6 bases). CDR1 and CDR2 from the germline V gene are MNHNS and SASEGT. This CDR3 contains 16 residues. Trimming removed 3 bases at V and 1 base at J, with 15 bases between.

The V and J genes are TRBV5-4 and TRBJ2-5; no definite D call. Trimming pared 2 bases from V and 2 bases from J, leaving 10 bases between. This CDR3 is built from 14 residues. Per germline, CDR1 SGHNT and CDR2 YYREEE (reference sequence). The CDR3, as DNA: TGTGCCAGCAGCTTCGTCGGCAGGCAAGAGACCCAGTACTTC. It encodes CASSFVGRQETQYF.

The V and J genes are TRBV7-2 and TRBJ2-2, with D tentatively TRBD1 (5 bases). Germline V gene lookup returns CDR1 SGHTA and CDR2 FQGNSA. CDR3 size: 17 residues. V was cut by 1 base and J by 4 bases, with 16 bases left in between. In DNA form, the CDR3 reads TGTGCCAGCAGCTTAGGGTGGGGCTGGCAGGGCACCGGGGAGCTGTTTTTT. It codes for CASSLGWGWQGTGELFF.

The rearrangement uses TRBV4-1 and TRBJ2-3, with D possibly matching TRBD2 (6 bases). The CDR3 is 16 residues long. Germline assignment: CDR1 MGHRA and CDR2 YSYEKL. V lost 1 base, J lost 1 base, and 12 bases lay in between. In DNA, the CDR3 is TGCGCCAGCAGCCAAGTATGGGGAGGTGGCACAGATACGCAGTATTTT. This gives the protein CASSQVWGGGTDTQYF.